A selection of T cell receptor beta chains follows, all from one sample in a study of T-cell reconstitution after alpha-beta-depleted transplantation in children. A single record per CDR3 protein comes from TCRdb applying MiXCR to the PCR reads. This table has under 60,000 distinct CDR3 sequences, around 5.9% appearing once. The source was PBMCs, mostly from graft donor cells, collected 60 days after TCRalphabeta/CD19-depleted stem cell transplant. These receptors all come from a female patient younger than 10 who had a stem cell transplant for aplastic anemia, so the T cells may come from the graft donor. Each CDR3 is given with its conserved first and last residue. A D gene is named only where the DNA matches it firmly. Size is stated for part of the rows, as once, few or many counts, or as a class when the clone is expanded.

j_call d_call clone_size v_call cdr3_nt cdr3_aa
TRBJ1-5 NA many TRBV12-3/TRBV12-4 TGTGCCAGCAGTTTAGGAGCGACAGAGAATCAGCCCCAGCATTTT CASSLGATENQPQHF
TRBJ1-2 TRBD1 NA TRBV5-1 TGCGCCAGCAGCCCCGACAGGGTGCTGGGCTACACCTTC CASSPDRVLGYTF
TRBJ2-5 TRBD1 few TRBV11-2 TGTGCCAGCAGCCTGGGACAGTCGACGACCCAGTACTTC CASSLGQSTTQYF
TRBJ2-7 NA many TRBV6-5 TGTGCCAGCAGTTACTCGGGACGTAATTACGAGCAGTACTTC CASSYSGRNYEQYF
TRBJ2-7 TRBD2 many TRBV20-1 TGCAGTGCTAGAGAGGGAGGGGTAGCGGGAGTCTACGAGCAGTACTTC CSAREGGVAGVYEQYF
TRBJ2-3 NA many TRBV4-2 TGTGCCAGCAGCCAACTAATCAGCGGGGATACGCAGTATTTT CASSQLISGDTQYF
TRBJ1-4 NA NA TRBV28 TGTGCCAGCAGTTATGGGGGGGGTGAAAAACTGTTTTTT CASSYGGGEKLFF
TRBJ1-2 TRBD1 many TRBV27 TGTGCCAGCAGTTTATCGACAGGGGGCAACTATGGCTACACCTTC CASSLSTGGNYGYTF
TRBJ2-7 NA many TRBV20-1 TGCAGTGCCAACAGGGTCGCGGGCTCCTACGAGCAGTACTTC CSANRVAGSYEQYF
TRBJ1-1 NA many TRBV18 TGTGCCAGCTCACCAGGGTTTTTGAACACTGAAGCTTTCTTT CASSPGFLNTEAFF
TRBJ1-2 NA many TRBV6-5 TGTGCCAGCAGCCACCGAAGGAGGGGCGGCCACTATGGCTACACCTTC CASSHRRRGGHYGYTF
TRBJ2-7 NA many TRBV7-9 TGTGCCAGCAGCCGGGACACCTACGAGCAGTACTTC CASSRDTYEQYF
TRBJ1-6 NA many TRBV28 TGTGCCTCCACACCCTCCAGGGGTTATAATTCACCCCTCCACTTT CASTPSRGYNSPLHF
TRBJ2-1 TRBD2 few TRBV13 TGTGCCAGCAGCTGGAGCCCACTCAGCGGGAGTAATGAGCAGTTCTTC CASSWSPLSGSNEQFF
TRBJ2-7 NA many TRBV24-1 TGTGCCACCAGTGAGGCAGGGAGGTACGAGCAGTACTTC CATSEAGRYEQYF
TRBJ1-1 TRBD1 many TRBV9 TGTGCCAGCAGCGTAGCTGGGGACAGTGCTGCTGAAGCTTTCTTT CASSVAGDSAAEAFF
TRBJ2-5 TRBD1 many TRBV5-4 TGTGCCAGCAGCTTTTTTCCCCGACAGGGGCAAGAGACCCAGTACTTC CASSFFPRQGQETQYF
TRBJ2-2 NA many TRBV12-3/TRBV12-4 TGTGCCAGCAGTTTCGGCCTCCAGGGGGAGCTGTTTTTT CASSFGLQGELFF
TRBJ2-7 NA many TRBV28 TGTGCCAGCAGTACAGGATACGAGCAGTACTTC CASSTGYEQYF
TRBJ2-7 NA many TRBV12-3/TRBV12-4 TGTGCCAGCAGACAGAAGGGCTACGAGCAGTACTTC CASRQKGYEQYF
TRBJ2-7 NA many TRBV28 TGTGCCAGCAGACAAGTCCCGTACGAGCAGTACTTC CASRQVPYEQYF
TRBJ2-1 TRBD2 many TRBV30 TGTGCCTGGAGTGTACTAGCGGGGGGAAACGAGCAGTTCTTC CAWSVLAGGNEQFF
TRBJ2-3 NA many TRBV7-9 TGTGCCAGCAGCTTAGTGGGGTCTAGAGATACGCAGTATTTT CASSLVGSRDTQYF
TRBJ2-1 TRBD2 few TRBV18 TGTGCCAGCTCACAAGCGGGGGGGCCTCTTGAGCAGTTCTTC CASSQAGGPLEQFF
TRBJ2-5 NA many TRBV6-5 TGTGCCAGCAGTTACAGCGTGGGGGAGACCCAGTACTTC CASSYSVGETQYF
TRBJ2-2 TRBD1 many TRBV4-2 TGTGCCAGCAGTACGGGACAGGGCGCGAACACCGGGGAGCTGTTTTTT CASSTGQGANTGELFF
TRBJ2-3 TRBD1 once TRBV5-1 TGCGCCAGCAGCAAGACAGGGACCGCAGATACGCAGTATTTT CASSKTGTADTQYF
TRBJ2-2 NA many TRBV2 TGTGCCAGCAGTGCCGCACAGGGAAGGGAGCTGTTTTTT CASSAAQGRELFF
TRBJ2-5 NA few TRBV6-1 TGTGCCAGCAGTGATAACGGTGGAGAGACCCAGTACTTC CASSDNGGETQYF
TRBJ1-2 NA many TRBV7-9 TGTGCCAGCAGCTTAGCAGGGGTCATCGGACCTAACTATGGCTACACCTTC CASSLAGVIGPNYGYTF
TRBJ2-2 TRBD1 many TRBV18 TGTGCCAGCTCACCTCGCCGGACAGGCCTAACCGGGGAGCTGTTTTTT CASSPRRTGLTGELFF
TRBJ2-7 TRBD1 many TRBV18 TGTGCCAGCTCACCAGGGAGGGACAGGGCGATTGAGCAGTACTTC CASSPGRDRAIEQYF
TRBJ2-3 NA many TRBV20-1 TGCAGTGCAGCAGGAGAGACAGATACGCAGTATTTT CSAAGETDTQYF
TRBJ1-5 TRBD1 many TRBV5-1 TGCGCCAGCAGCTGGGACACAGGGGTCGGGCAGCCCCAGCATTTT CASSWDTGVGQPQHF
TRBJ2-7 TRBD1 many TRBV28 TGTGCCAGCAGCTCCCCCGGGACAGGGGAGGGCGAGCAGTACTTC CASSSPGTGEGEQYF
TRBJ1-5 TRBD1 few TRBV15 TGTGCCACCAGCCCCGGACAGGGAAGGGAGCCCCAGCATTTT CATSPGQGREPQHF
TRBJ1-5 NA many TRBV5-6 TGTGCCAGCAGCTTGGGCGGGGACGTTGGGACCCAGCATTTT CASSLGGDVGTQHF
TRBJ1-5 NA many TRBV20-1 TGCAGTGCTAGAGCTAGAGACAGCGAGGGGAATCAGCCCCAGCATTTT CSARARDSEGNQPQHF
TRBJ2-1 TRBD2 many TRBV14 TGTGCCAGCAGCCCCGAGGGAGGGTTCGCTTACAATGAGCAGTTCTTC CASSPEGGFAYNEQFF
TRBJ2-6 NA many TRBV20-1 TGCAGTGCTACAACCGCGGGTGGGGCCAACGTCCTGACTTTC CSATTAGGANVLTF
TRBJ1-1 TRBD1 NA TRBV5-1 TGCGCCAGCAGCTTGGGACAGGGGTTCACTGAAGCTTTCTTT CASSLGQGFTEAFF
TRBJ1-5 NA many TRBV28 TGTGCCAGCAGTTTGGACCTTAAACTCCAAAATCAGCCCCAGCATTTT CASSLDLKLQNQPQHF
TRBJ2-1 NA many TRBV5-1 TGCGCCAGCAGCTTGGAGGGCGGCGGGTACAATGAGCAGTTCTTC CASSLEGGGYNEQFF
TRBJ2-2 NA many TRBV2 TGTGCCAGCAGTGACCTAGGAGGGGAGCTGTTTTTT CASSDLGGELFF
TRBJ1-2 NA NA TRBV12-3/TRBV12-4 TGTGCCAGCAGTTTAGAGGGGAGGAGGTATGGCTACACCTTC CASSLEGRRYGYTF
TRBJ1-1 TRBD1 NA TRBV3-1 TGTGCCAGCAGCCTTACTCAGGGGGGCACTGAAGCTTTCTTT CASSLTQGGTEAFF
TRBJ1-4 TRBD1 NA TRBV5-1 TGCGCCAGCAGCGAGGGGGCAGGTGAAAAACTGTTTTTT CASSEGAGEKLFF
TRBJ2-7 NA many TRBV6-6 TGTGCCAGCAGTTACGACAGCTACGAGCAGTACTTC CASSYDSYEQYF
TRBJ2-1 TRBD1 many TRBV12-3/TRBV12-4 TGTGCCAGCAGGCCAGACAGGGTGCGTGCCAATGAGCAGTTCTTC CASRPDRVRANEQFF
TRBJ2-2 TRBD1 many TRBV12-3/TRBV12-4 TGTGCCAGCAGTTTCTCAGGGGGCTGGAACACCGGGGAGCTGTTTTTT CASSFSGGWNTGELFF
TRBJ2-5 TRBD1 many TRBV6-6 TGTGCCAGCAGAAGACAGGGCCGGGAGACCCAGTACTTC CASRRQGRETQYF
TRBJ2-2 TRBD2 NA TRBV19 TGTGCCAGTATCGCCAGCGGGGGCATCACCGGGGAGCTGTTTTTT CASIASGGITGELFF
TRBJ1-4 NA few TRBV18 NA CASSPPIRWGARQLMKNCFF
TRBJ2-7 TRBD1 many TRBV12-3/TRBV12-4 TGTGCCAGCAGTTTATCACAAGACAGGGTAGCTCACTTC CASSLSQDRVAHF
TRBJ2-3 NA many TRBV20-1 TGCAGTGTGGCCAGGGAGGCAGATACGCAGTATTTT CSVAREADTQYF
TRBJ1-1 NA many TRBV5-6 TGTGCCAGCAGCTTCTTAGAGACACATCATAAGAACACTGAAGCTTTCTTT CASSFLETHHKNTEAFF
TRBJ2-3 TRBD2 NA TRBV19 TGTGCCAGTAGTATCCGAGCGGGAGGAATCACAGATACGCAGTATTTT CASSIRAGGITDTQYF
TRBJ2-4 NA many TRBV7-9 TGTGCCAGCAGCTTAGTTCGGAGAGCCAAAAACATTCAGTACTTC CASSLVRRAKNIQYF
TRBJ1-1 TRBD1 few TRBV2 TGTGCCAGCAGTGATTCTGGGACAGGGGGTCCGGGGACCTACACTGAAGCTTTCTTT CASSDSGTGGPGTYTEAFF
TRBJ2-3 NA few TRBV6-1 TGTGCCAGCAGTGAGATGGGGGGGCCGACAGATACGCAGTATTTT CASSEMGGPTDTQYF